These 2 T cell receptor beta chains originate from one sample sequenced in a study of OX40 agonist ivuxolimab in advanced cancers. Measured with immunoSEQ multiplex PCR; TCRdb has only the in-frame clones, and not every one. The sample records some 33,000 clones, 75% to 95% being singletons. The input for sequencing was CD4+ or CD8+ T cells sorted from blood, taken in a trial of the OX40 agonist ivuxolimab. All receptors derive from an adult with an advanced solid tumor such as melanoma, head and neck, liver or kidney cancer.

The chain joins TRBV5-4 to TRBJ2-3, with 7 bases aligning to TRBD1. Trimming removed 6 bases from V and 4 bases from J; junction bases left unmatched: 14. The CDR3 loop spans 16 amino acids. CDR1 and CDR2 (germline): SGHNT, YYREEE (reference sequence). The CDR3: CASNEYRGLVPDTQYF. The CDR3 DNA reads TGTGCCAGCAACGAATACAGGGGATTAGTCCCAGATACGCAGTATTTT.

This chain joins TRBV7-9 and TRBJ2-2; D is unclear. The CDR3 extends over 11 amino acids. V was pared by 1 base and J by 13 bases, with 7 bases between. The germline gives CDR1 SEHNR, CDR2 FQNEAQ (reference sequence). CDR3 in amino acids: CASSLEGWLFF. In DNA form, the CDR3 reads TGTGCCAGCAGCTTAGAGGGTTGGCTGTTTTTT.